Listed below are T cell receptor beta chains from one sample, sequenced in a study of esophageal squamous cell carcinoma tumors. TCRdb re-called the 5' RACE reads with MiXCR, one entry per CDR3 protein. Of about 5,600 distinct CDR3 sequences listed, about 20% are singletons. Sequencing was carried out using tumor tissue. These receptors came from a man aged 45 to 79 with esophageal squamous cell carcinoma. Both conserved end residues are part of each CDR3. A D gene is named only where the DNA matches it firmly. Not every row has a clone size; where given, it reads once, few, many or a size class.

>-|TRBJ2-2|TRBV5-6|TRBD2
TGTGCCAGCAGCTCCCGGACTAGCGGGAGCTTGAACACCGGGGAGCTGTTTTTT
CASSSRTSGSLNTGELFF
>medium-sized|TRBJ2-3|TRBV6-1|-
TGTGCCAGCAGTGAAGGCAGCATACCGACTGAGGCCCACAGATATACGCAGTATTTT
CASSEGSIPTEAHRYTQYF
>many|TRBJ2-1|TRBV2|TRBD1
TGTGCCAGCAATTTAAAACAGGGGGTCATCGGTGAGCAGTTCTTC
CASNLKQGVIGEQFF
>medium-sized|TRBJ2-2|TRBV6-5|TRBD1
TGTGCCAGCAGGGCCACAGGGGGCGCGAACACCGGGGAGCTGTTTTTT
CASRATGGANTGELFF
>-|TRBJ2-7|TRBV29-1|-
TGCAGCGTTAAAAGGCGGGTCGACTACGAGCAGTACTTC
CSVKRRVDYEQYF
>large|TRBJ2-1|TRBV9|TRBD2
TGTGCCAGCAGCTTAGCGGGTAATGAGCAGTTCTTC
CASSLAGNEQFF
>medium-sized|TRBJ1-2|TRBV28|-
TGTGCCAGCAGTTCCATGAGGGTGGGGCCTGAAGGCTACACCTTC
CASSSMRVGPEGYTF
>many|TRBJ1-2|TRBV13|-
TGTGCCAGCAGCTCCCAACTGGACATTAACTATGGCTACACCTTC
CASSSQLDINYGYTF
>few|TRBJ2-5|TRBV2|TRBD2
TGTGCCAGCAGTGGGGGGACTAGCGCCGAGCAAGAGACCCAGTACTTC
CASSGGTSAEQETQYF
>medium-sized|TRBJ1-1|TRBV9|-
TGTGCCAGCAGCGCTCAATACGGCGGCACTGAAGCTTTCTTT
CASSAQYGGTEAFF
>-|TRBJ1-2|TRBV29-1|-
TGCAGCGGCCGGGACGGCTATGGCTACACCTTC
CSGRDGYGYTF
>medium-sized|TRBJ2-1|TRBV6-2/TRBV6-3|TRBD2
TGTGCCAGCAGTTTATACCGACTAGCGGGAGGGGGAAATGAGCAGTTCTTC
CASSLYRLAGGGNEQFF
>medium-sized|TRBJ2-4|TRBV6-6|-
TGTGCCAGCACCTCACCCCAGGGAAGCATTCAGTACTTC
CASTSPQGSIQYF
>medium-sized|TRBJ1-2|TRBV5-1|TRBD1
TGCGCCAGCAATCAAGGGACAGGGGGCACTCATGGCTACACCTTC
CASNQGTGGTHGYTF
>medium-sized|TRBJ2-5|TRBV28|TRBD2
TGTGCCAGCAGTTCGGGACTAGAACAAGAGACCCAGTACTTC
CASSSGLEQETQYF
>few|TRBJ1-2|TRBV24-1|-
TGTGCCACCAGTGATTTGGCAGATGGCTACACCTTC
CATSDLADGYTF
>many|TRBJ1-2|TRBV5-6|-
TGTGCCAGCAGCGTCGTGGCGGCGAACTATGGCTACACCTTC
CASSVVAANYGYTF
>-|TRBJ1-5|TRBV19|-
TGTGCCAGTCGAGCCCTTTGGGGGTTGCAGCCCCAGCATTTT
CASRALWGLQPQHF
>-|TRBJ2-3|TRBV20-1|TRBD2
TGCAGTGTAAAAGCGGGAGCCGGGGGAGGGACGCAGTATTTT
CSVKAGAGGGTQYF
>few|TRBJ2-5|TRBV11-2|TRBD1
TGTGCCAGCAGCAACCCCCCCACAGGGGTCCAAGAGACCCAGTACTTC
CASSNPPTGVQETQYF
>many|TRBJ2-6|TRBV10-3|-
TGTGCCATCAGTGCGACAGGAGCTGGGGCCAACGTCCTGACTTTC
CAISATGAGANVLTF
>few|TRBJ2-2|TRBV20-1|-
TGCAGTGCTAGAGACCATACCGGGGAGCTGTTTTTT
CSARDHTGELFF
>-|TRBJ2-4|TRBV3-1|TRBD1
TGTGCCAGCAGCCACCCGACAGGGGAGTCGAACATTCAGTACTTC
CASSHPTGESNIQYF
>medium-sized|TRBJ2-7|TRBV6-5|-
TGTGCCAGCAGTTACCTAGGGACCCACGAGCAGTACTTC
CASSYLGTHEQYF
>-|TRBJ2-1|TRBV7-6|TRBD2
TGTGTCAGCAGCTTAACTGACCAGCGGGGGCCTTACAATGAGCAGTTCTTC
CVSSLTDQRGPYNEQFF
>medium-sized|TRBJ2-5|TRBV3-1|-
TGTGCCAGCAGCCAAGCCGGGACACCTCCGGAGACCCAGTACTTC
CASSQAGTPPETQYF
>many|TRBJ2-7|TRBV27|TRBD2
TGTGCCAGCAGTTTAGGTTTGGGACTAGCGCGCGAGCAGTACTTC
CASSLGLGLAREQYF
>-|TRBJ2-6|TRBV11-2|-
TGTGCCAGCAGCTCCCGACAGGTTAAGGCCAACGTCCTGACTTTC
CASSSRQVKANVLTF
>-|TRBJ1-3|TRBV28|-
TGTGCCAGCAGTCCACTAGGACGACTCTCTGGAAACACCATATATTTT
CASSPLGRLSGNTIYF
>-|TRBJ2-6|TRBV10-1|-
TGCGCCAGCAGTGAGTCCGGGGCCAACGTCCTGACTTTC
CASSESGANVLTF
>few|TRBJ1-4|TRBV7-9|TRBD1
TGTGCCAGCAGCACCCGGGACAGAGCAACTAATGAAAAACTGTTTTTT
CASSTRDRATNEKLFF
>few|TRBJ2-1|TRBV6-2/TRBV6-3|-
TGTGCCAGCAGCCCCCCATACAATGAGCAGTTCTTC
CASSPPYNEQFF
>-|TRBJ1-5|TRBV19|-
TGTGCCAGTAGAAGGTTCGGGGACAATCAGCCCCAGCATTTT
CASRRFGDNQPQHF
>-|TRBJ1-2|TRBV28|-
TGTGCCAGCAGTACCTACGACAGCTATGGCGACACCTTC
CASSTYDSYGDTF
>many|TRBJ1-6|TRBV6-2/TRBV6-3|-
TGTGCCAGCACCACCGCGGTGGTATCACCCCTCCACTTT
CASTTAVVSPLHF
>medium-sized|TRBJ2-7|TRBV6-5|-
TGTGCCAGCAGTTCGCGCGGAGTGGCCCCCTACGAGCAGTACTTC
CASSSRGVAPYEQYF
>-|TRBJ2-5|TRBV24-1|TRBD2
TGTGCCACCAGTCCTAGCGGGAGCTCTCGAGAGACCCAGTACTTC
CATSPSGSSRETQYF
>-|TRBJ2-7|TRBV11-3|TRBD2
TGTGCCAGCAGCGTGGGGACTAGCGGGAGTTACGAGCAGTACTTC
CASSVGTSGSYEQYF
>-|TRBJ2-5|TRBV3-1|-
TGTGCCAGCAGCCAAACTAGCAGGGGCCAAGAGACCCAGTACTTC
CASSQTSRGQETQYF
>medium-sized|TRBJ2-1|TRBV7-9|-
TGTGCCAGCAGCAGAGGCTATGAGCAGTTCTTC
CASSRGYEQFF
>medium-sized|TRBJ1-2|TRBV6-5|-
TGTGCCAGCAGTTTGGAGGACACCGATGGCTACACCTTC
CASSLEDTDGYTF
>medium-sized|TRBJ1-1|TRBV2|-
TGTGCCAGCAAGTCCACCCCCGAAGCTTTCTTT
CASKSTPEAFF
>medium-sized|TRBJ1-1|TRBV7-6|-
TGTGCCAGCAGCTTAGGGACAGCGAACACTGAAGCTTTCTTT
CASSLGTANTEAFF
>few|TRBJ2-2|TRBV12-5|TRBD1
TGTGCTAGTGGTTTGATCACTACAGGGGGCGCAAACACCGGGGAGCTGTTTTTT
CASGLITTGGANTGELFF
>-|TRBJ2-7|TRBV6-5|-
TGTGCCAGCAGTTACCGTGCGACGGGGGGCGACGAGCAGTACTTC
CASSYRATGGDEQYF
>-|TRBJ2-1|TRBV6-1|-
TGTGCCAGCAGTGCGCCGGCCCAGGATGAGCAGTTCTTC
CASSAPAQDEQFF
>medium-sized|TRBJ2-2|TRBV6-1|TRBD1
TGTGCCAGCAGTAAGAGACCAGGACAGGGTTGGACCGGGGAGCTGTTTTTT
CASSKRPGQGWTGELFF
>-|TRBJ2-1|TRBV12-3/TRBV12-4|TRBD1
TGTGCCAGCAGTTTAGCGTCAGGGGGCGGAGGGAATGAGCAGTTCTTC
CASSLASGGGGNEQFF